These T cell receptor beta chains were read from a single sample in a study of CD8 T cells in Susac syndrome. TCRdb re-called the immunoSEQ multiplex PCR reads with MiXCR, one entry per CDR3 protein. The table records about 140,000 distinct CDR3 sequences, approximately 95% of them present only once. The sequenced sample was CD4+ T cells from PBMCs. These TCRs come from a human donor with Susac syndrome. The CDR3 runs from the conserved cysteine through the conserved F or W. The D gene is left open where the match is weak. Size is stated for part of the rows, as once, few or many counts, or as a class when the clone is expanded.

>14|.|TRBV20-1|.|TRBJ1-5
CSARVGGTNQPQHF
TGCAGTGCTAGAGTGGGGGGGACCAATCAGCCCCAGCATTTT
>15|.|TRBV28|.|TRBJ1-5
CASSLSGSSNQPQHF
TGTGCCAGCAGTTTATCGGGGAGTAGCAATCAGCCCCAGCATTTT
>15|.|TRBV5-5|.|TRBJ2-5
CASSYRGRAGETQYF
TGTGCCAGCAGCTACCGAGGCCGGGCCGGCGAGACCCAGTACTTC
>12|.|TRBV2|.|TRBJ2-7
CASNLANYEQYF
TGTGCCAGCAATCTAGCGAACTACGAGCAGTACTTC
>14|.|TRBV20-1|.|TRBJ2-7
CSARESGDSYEQYF
TGCAGTGCTAGAGAGTCAGGGGACTCCTACGAGCAGTACTTC
>16|TRBD1|TRBV28|.|TRBJ1-2
CASRQPEGQGNYGYTF
TGTGCCAGCAGACAACCTGAGGGACAGGGGAACTATGGCTACACCTTC
>23|TRBD2|TRBV14|.|TRBJ2-1
CASSQDGVTRPSGGTYVYNEQFF
TGTGCCAGCAGCCAAGATGGAGTTACTCGGCCTAGCGGGGGGACATACGTATACAATGAGCAGTTCTTC
>12|.|TRBV20-1|.|TRBJ1-1
CSASPENTEAFF
TGCAGTGCTAGCCCTGAGAACACTGAAGCTTTCTTT
>15|TRBD2|TRBV20-1|.|TRBJ2-5
CSARDSRGSEETQYF
TGCAGTGCTAGAGATTCCCGCGGGAGCGAAGAGACCCAGTACTTC
>16|TRBD1|TRBV5-1|.|TRBJ2-7
CASTFGLTGFGYEQYF
TGCGCCAGCACCTTTGGGTTGACAGGGTTCGGCTACGAGCAGTACTTC
>11|.|TRBV20-1|once|TRBJ2-3
CLIRLGDTQYF
TGCCTGATCCGATTAGGAGATACGCAGTATTTT
>14|.|TRBV29-1|once|TRBJ1-1
CSVNTGFAGTEAFF
TGCAGCGTTAATACAGGGTTTGCTGGCACTGAAGCTTTCTTT
>16|.|TRBV9|.|TRBJ1-3
CASSSGTGVSGNTIYF
TGTGCCAGCAGCTCCGGGACGGGTGTCTCTGGAAACACCATATATTTT
>15|.|TRBV4-1|.|TRBJ2-7
CASSQERRRAYEQYF
TGCGCCAGCAGCCAAGAGAGGCGGCGGGCCTACGAGCAGTACTTC
>14|TRBD1|TRBV27|.|TRBJ2-7
CASSYQGALYEQYF
TGTGCCAGCAGTTATCAGGGGGCCCTCTACGAGCAGTACTTC
>15|TRBD1|TRBV7-2|.|TRBJ2-7
CASSLLRDRGHEQYF
TGTGCCAGCAGCTTGCTAAGGGACAGGGGTCACGAGCAGTACTTC
>16|.|TRBV5-1|once|TRBJ1-4
CASSSGRQPTNEKLFF
TGCGCCAGCAGCTCGGGACGACAGCCAACTAATGAAAAACTGTTTTTT
>16|.|TRBV11-2|once|TRBJ2-5
CASRRGAGRGGETQYF
TGTGCCAGCAGACGAGGAGCGGGTCGAGGTGGGGAGACCCAGTACTTC
>14|.|TRBV5-1|.|TRBJ2-5
CASGGGGNQETQYF
TGCGCCTCCGGAGGGGGAGGAAACCAAGAGACCCAGTACTTC
>14|.|TRBV7-9|.|TRBJ2-7
CASRKGDGSYEQYF
TGTGCCAGCAGGAAAGGTGACGGCTCCTACGAGCAGTACTTC
>12|.|TRBV3-1|.|TRBJ2-7
CASSQGQGPEYF
TGTGCCAGCAGCCAAGGTCAGGGGCCTGAGTACTTC
>14|TRBD1|TRBV29-1|once|TRBJ1-2
CSAGRQGSIYGYTF
TGCAGCGCGGGACGACAGGGGAGTATCTATGGCTACACCTTC
>16|TRBD1|TRBV30|.|TRBJ1-5
CAWSENRGYSNQPQHF
TGTGCCTGGAGCGAAAACAGGGGCTATAGCAATCAGCCCCAGCATTTT
>15|.|TRBV9|.|TRBJ2-1
CASSAGRGSYNEQFF
TGTGCCAGCAGCGCGGGACGGGGCTCCTACAATGAGCAGTTCTTC
>12|.|TRBV20-1|.|TRBJ1-5
CSASLPRQPQHF
TGCAGTGCTAGCCTCCCGAGGCAGCCCCAGCATTTT
>16|TRBD2|TRBV20-1|.|TRBJ2-1
CSATGGLAGGPSRQFF
TGCAGTGCTACGGGGGGACTAGCGGGAGGGCCAAGCCGTCAGTTCTTC
>13|.|TRBV9|.|TRBJ1-2
CASQAGTNYGYTF
TGTGCCAGTCAAGCAGGGACTAACTATGGCTACACCTTC
>14|.|TRBV9|.|TRBJ2-7
CASSVRPAGSEQYF
TGTGCCAGCAGCGTTAGGCCGGCAGGGAGCGAGCAGTACTTC
>15|.|TRBV20-1|.|TRBJ2-4
CSATRQGRAKNIQYF
TGCAGTGCGACGAGGCAGGGGAGGGCCAAAAACATTCAGTACTTC
>17|.|TRBV6-2/TRBV6-3|.|TRBJ2-1
CASSWGEAASSYNEQFF
TGTGCCAGCAGCTGGGGCGAGGCGGCGAGCTCCTACAATGAGCAGTTCTTC
>15|.|TRBV25-1|.|TRBJ2-5
CASSGLPGSQETQYF
TGTGCCAGCAGTGGCTTACCGGGGTCTCAAGAGACCCAGTACTTC
>16|.|TRBV5-4|.|TRBJ2-6
CASSLEGASGANVLTF
TGTGCCAGCAGCTTGGAGGGAGCCTCTGGGGCCAACGTCCTGACTTTC
>15|TRBD2|TRBV20-1|.|TRBJ2-5
CSARIAGGIQETQYF
TGCAGTGCTAGAATAGCGGGAGGAATCCAAGAGACCCAGTACTTC
>12|.|TRBV28|.|TRBJ1-2
CASRPGARGYTF
TGTGCCAGCAGACCAGGGGCGAGGGGCTACACCTTC
>13|.|TRBV29-1|.|TRBJ2-6
CSVKSSGANVLTF
TGCAGCGTGAAGTCCTCTGGGGCCAACGTCCTGACTTTC
>12|.|TRBV30|.|TRBJ2-5
CAWSVQQETQYF
TGTGCCTGGAGTGTACAGCAAGAGACCCAGTACTTC
>17|TRBD2|TRBV5-1|.|TRBJ2-1
CASSLGRLAGWGNEQFF
TGCGCCAGCAGCCTGGGGCGACTAGCGGGGTGGGGTAATGAGCAGTTCTTC
>14|.|TRBV3-1|.|TRBJ2-2
CASSQDRAGGELFF
TGTGCCAGCAGCCAAGACAGGGCCGGCGGGGAGCTGTTTTTT
>13|TRBD1|TRBV30|.|TRBJ1-4
CAWRRQGDEKLFF
TGTGCCTGGAGACGGCAGGGGGATGAAAAACTGTTTTTT
>15|.|TRBV4-1|.|TRBJ1-4
CASSQQGSTYEKLFF
TGCGCCAGCAGCCAGCAGGGCAGTACTTACGAAAAACTGTTTTTT
>14|TRBD2|TRBV20-1|once|TRBJ2-3
CSALTSGLSDTQYF
TGCAGTGCTCTGACTAGCGGGCTCTCAGATACGCAGTATTTT
>13|.|TRBV7-2|.|TRBJ2-5
CASSPGFWGAQYF
TGTGCCAGCAGCCCAGGGTTTTGGGGGGCCCAGTACTTC